This passage covers 25 T cell receptor beta chains from one sample sequenced in a study of OX40 agonist ivuxolimab in advanced cancers. The protocol was immunoSEQ multiplex PCR, while the TCRdb copy is restricted to in-frame clones and leaves out a portion. This sample has 50,000 to 65,000 clones, with about 91% found just once. The input for sequencing was CD4+ or CD8+ T cells sorted from blood, taken in a trial of the OX40 agonist ivuxolimab. Receptor source: an adult with an advanced solid tumor such as melanoma, head and neck, liver or kidney cancer.

This chain connects TRBV7-9 to TRBJ1-2; D unclear. From germline, CDR1 is SEHNR and CDR2 FQNEAQ (reference sequence). V lost 5 bases and J lost 0, with 13 bases in between. The CDR3 totals 15 residues. CDR3 protein: CASSPPMKTNYGYTF. CDR3 bases: TGTGCCAGCAGCCCGCCTATGAAAACTAACTATGGCTACACCTTC.

The chain has TRBV7-9 and TRBJ2-1; D unclear. V was trimmed by 6 bases and J by 7 bases, leaving 10 bases between them. The CDR3 is 12 residues long. CDR1 and CDR2 from the germline V gene are SEHNR and FQNEAQ (reference sequence). The CDR3 region has the DNA TGTGCCAGCAGTCACTCCGGGAATGAGCAGTTCTTC. This codes for CASSHSGNEQFF.

This chain connects TRBV7-2 to TRBJ1-2; 10 nucleotides align to TRBD1. The germline V gene has CDR1 SGHTA and CDR2 FQGNSA. The V gene end was trimmed by 3 bases and the J gene end by 8 bases; junction bases not matched to a gene: 15. The CDR3 covers 17 residues. This chain's CDR3 is CASSFPPQTGGFRGYTF. The CDR3 DNA reads as TGTGCCAGCAGCTTTCCTCCCCAGACAGGGGGCTTTCGCGGCTACACCTTC.

This clone came up once. The chain couples TRBV6-6 to TRBJ1-2; D not certain. Per germline, CDR1 MNHNY and CDR2 SVGAGI (reference sequence). Trimming stripped 5 bases from V and 0 bases from J, with 7 bases between. CDR3 length: 13 residues. CDR3: CASSPVTNYGYTF. CDR3 coding DNA: TGTGCCAGCAGTCCCGTTACTAACTATGGCTACACCTTC.

The V call is TRBV6-4, the J call TRBJ1-2; D unclear. CDR3 length: 12 residues. V was cut by 2 bases and J by 4 bases, with 5 bases left in between. CDR1 and CDR2 from the germline V gene are MRHNA and SNTAGT. CDR3 protein: CASSDMSYGYTF. As DNA, the CDR3 is TGTGCCAGCAGTGACATGAGCTATGGCTACACCTTC.

The chain links TRBV19 to TRBJ2-2; D unclear. The CDR3 consists of 13 residues. With 10 bases removed from V and 0 bases from J, the gap between germline ends came to 9 bases. CDR1 is LNHDA and CDR2 is SQIVND in the germline V gene (reference sequence). CDR3 bases: TGTGCCATTGAGGACCCGAACACCGGGGAGCTGTTTTTT. This codes for CAIEDPNTGELFF.

The chain links TRBV27 to TRBJ2-1, with TRBD2 matching 12 bases. Germline assignment: CDR1 MNHEY and CDR2 SMNVEV (reference sequence). This CDR3 comprises 17 residues. With 4 bases clipped from V and 7 bases from J, the junction kept 11 bases outside the gene matches. CDR3 bases: TGTGCCAGCAGTTCCCATCTAGCGGGAGGGCTTCTAAATGAGCAGTTCTTC. Its protein product is CASSSHLAGGLLNEQFF.

The V gene is TRBV6-6, the J gene TRBJ2-7; D is perhaps TRBD1 or TRBD2 (5 bases each). Trimming shortened V by 0 bases and J by 3 bases, and 12 bases separated the two germline ends. The CDR3 is 15 amino acids. Germline CDR1 is MNHNY and CDR2 is SVGAGI (reference sequence). The CDR3 is CASSYSSRGNYEQYF. The CDR3 bases are TGTGCCAGCAGTTACTCTTCCCGGGGCAACTACGAGCAGTACTTC.

The rearrangement joins TRBV2 to TRBJ2-1; D unclear. Trimming shortened V by 4 bases and J by 0 bases, and 10 bases separated the two germline ends. The CDR3 is made up of 15 amino acids. Per germline, CDR1 SNHLY and CDR2 FYNNEI. CDR3 DNA: TGTGCCAGCAGTGGTACGGGCAGCTCCTACAATGAGCAGTTCTTC. This translates into CASSGTGSSYNEQFF.

The V gene is TRBV30, the J gene TRBJ2-7, with 8 bases aligning to TRBD2. The germline CDR1 and CDR2 sequences are GTSNPN and SVGIG (reference sequence). There are 12 residues in the CDR3. The J segment lost 6 bases and the V segment lost 4 bases, leaving 5 bases of the junction unmatched. CDR3 protein: CAWTSGSTEQYF. The CDR3 region has the DNA TGTGCCTGGACGAGCGGGAGCACCGAGCAGTACTTC.

The V gene is TRBV4-2, the J gene TRBJ2-7; the D is unclear. This CDR3 comprises 14 residues. Germline-derived CDR1 and CDR2 are LGHNA and YNFKEQ. Trimming took 0 bases from V and 2 from J, leaving 8 bases between them. CDR3 in DNA: TGTGCCAGCAGCCAAGACAGTACGACCTACGAGCAGTACTTC. Translated, it gives CASSQDSTTYEQYF.

This chain links TRBV18 with TRBJ2-5; weak D call: TRBD2 (5 bases). V shed 6 bases and J shed 0 bases, with 20 bases lying between them. Germline V gene sequence: CDR1 KGHSH, CDR2 LQKENI. The CDR3 spans 17 residues. The CDR3 nucleotides read TGTGCCAGCTCCCCCGGGAACGACCTCCCCCACCAAGAGACCCAGTACTTC. Protein sequence: CASSPGNDLPHQETQYF. Full variable domain (remainder filled in from reference TRBV18 and TRBJ2-5): NAGVMQNPRHLVRRRGQEARLRCSPMKGHSHVYWYRQLPEEGLKFMVYLQKENIIDESGMPKERFSAEFPKEGPSILRIQQVVRGDSAAYFCASSPGNDLPHQETQYFGPGTRLLVL.

The chain joins TRBV6-6 to TRBJ2-3; D is ambiguous. The CDR3 is made up of 13 amino acids. V gave up 4 bases and J gave up 0 bases, with 5 bases separating them. The germline V gene has CDR1 MNHNY and CDR2 SVGAGI (reference sequence). The CDR3 bases are TGTGCCAGCAGTTGGGAAAGCACAGATACGCAGTATTTT. Translation: CASSWESTDTQYF.

The J gene is TRBJ2-1, the V gene TRBV9, with 8 bases lining up with TRBD2. CDR1 and CDR2 (germline): SGDLS, YYNGEE. Germline trimming cut 3 bases from V and 2 bases from J; bases unmatched to any gene: 10. The CDR3 totals 17 residues. CDR3 nucleotides: TGTGCCAGCAGCGCCTGGTCCGGGGGGGCCCCCTACAATGAGCAGTTCTTC. Amino acids: CASSAWSGGAPYNEQFF.

The rearrangement joins TRBV7-9 to TRBJ2-1, with TRBD2 as a possible D gene (6 bases). The CDR3 covers 15 residues. The germline V gene has CDR1 SEHNR and CDR2 FQNEAQ (reference sequence). Trimming removed 5 bases at V and 7 bases at J, with 18 bases between. CDR3 in amino acids: CASSTNRDSLNEQFF. The DNA for the CDR3 is TGTGCCAGCAGCACAAACCGGGACTCCTTAAATGAGCAGTTCTTC.

V gene TRBV14 combines with J gene TRBJ1-3; D perhaps matches TRBD1 (5 bases). Germline V gene data show CDR1 as SGHDN and CDR2 as FVKESK. Trimming took off 1 base at V and 0 bases at J, with 10 bases between the two ends. The CDR3 runs to 16 residues. The CDR3 bases are TGTGCCAGCAGCCAAGTGTACGGGGCCTCTGGAAACACCATATATTTT. Translated, it gives CASSQVYGASGNTIYF. Variable domain in full (rest from reference TRBV14 and TRBJ1-3): EAGVTQFPSHSVIEKGQTVTLRCDPISGHDNLYWYRRVMGKEIKFLLHFVKESKQDESGMPNNRFLAERTGGTYSTLKVQPAELEDSGVYFCASSQVYGASGNTIYFGEGSWLTVV.

The J gene is TRBJ1-1, the V gene TRBV10-3; 7 bases fit TRBD1. The V gene's germline CDR1 is ENHRY and CDR2 SYGVKD. Germline trimming cut 10 bases from V and 1 base from J; bases unmatched to any gene: 6. This CDR3 has 13 amino acids. The CDR3 bases are TGTGCCACCCAAGGGACAGAGAACACTGAAGCTTTCTTT. It encodes CATQGTENTEAFF.

The chain couples TRBV6-6 to TRBJ1-1, with D perhaps TRBD1 (6 bases). From germline, CDR1 is MNHNY and CDR2 SVGAGI (reference sequence). Trimming removed 4 bases at V and 6 bases at J, with 21 bases between. This CDR3 is built from 16 residues. The DNA for the CDR3 is TGTGCCAGCAGTTCCACAGGGCGTGTAATTAGTCCTGAAGCTTTCTTT. Translated, it gives CASSSTGRVISPEAFF.

V and J are TRBV29-1 and TRBJ1-3, with a possible D match to TRBD1 (6 bases). Germline CDR1 reads SQVTM; CDR2 reads ANQGSEA. V dropped 4 bases and J dropped 0 bases, with 7 bases sitting between them. This CDR3 has 13 amino acids. Here the CDR3 DNA reads TGCAGCGTTGGGGGGCCCTCTGGAAACACCATATATTTT. This encodes CSVGGPSGNTIYF.

The chain combines TRBV27 with TRBJ1-1; tentative D call: TRBD1 (6 bases). CDR1 MNHEY and CDR2 SMNVEV come from the germline V gene (reference sequence). This CDR3 spans 13 amino acids. Trimming shortened V by 5 bases and J by 3 bases, and 10 bases separated the two germline ends. DNA of the CDR3: TGTGCCAGCAGTCACAGGGTGGACACTGAAGCTTTCTTT. As protein: CASSHRVDTEAFF.

The V gene is TRBV4-3, the J gene TRBJ1-2; D unclear. Germline loops: CDR1 LGHNA, CDR2 YSLEER. CDR3 length equals 16 residues. V lost 0 bases, J lost 7 bases, and 18 bases lay in between. The DNA for the CDR3 is TGCGCCAGCAGCCAAGATCACGCAGGATATTATGGTGGCTACACCTTC. Residues: CASSQDHAGYYGGYTF.

The CDR3 DNA follows: TGTGCCAGCAGTGAAGAGGCAGGGGTGGATGAAAAACTGTTTTTT. It encodes CASSEEAGVDEKLFF. The genes are TRBV6-1 and TRBJ1-4, with D perhaps matching TRBD1 (6 bases). The CDR3 is 15 residues long. In germline, CDR1 is MNHNS, CDR2 SASEGT. Between the trimmed V and J ends, which lost 1 base and 6 bases, there was a span of 12 bases.

The chain recombines TRBV6-5 with TRBJ2-6, with D hard to call. Germline CDR1 is MNHEY and CDR2 is SVGAGI. V was shortened by 4 bases and J by 1 base, with 8 bases between the two germline ends. The CDR3 is 15 residues long. In DNA, the CDR3 is TGTGCCAGCAGTTTAATGGGGTCTGGGGCCAACGTCCTGACTTTC. Translation gives CASSLMGSGANVLTF.

The chain couples TRBV28 to TRBJ1-3; D gene ambiguous. CDR1 is MDHEN, CDR2 SYDVKM, per germline. Trimming took 2 bases from V and 0 from J, leaving 5 bases between them. This CDR3 comprises 14 residues. CDR3 in DNA: TGTGCCAGCAGTTTACTGGTCTCTGGAAACACCATATATTTT. Translation gives CASSLLVSGNTIYF.

The V and J genes are TRBV9 and TRBJ2-3; TRBD2 agrees at 9 bases. The CDR3 runs 16 residues. Trimming took 3 bases from V and 0 from J; bases not matched to a gene: 5. The germline V gene encodes CDR1 SGDLS and CDR2 YYNGEE. As DNA, the CDR3 is TGTGCCAGCAGCGATTCTAGCGGGACCAGCACAGATACGCAGTATTTT. It specifies CASSDSSGTSTDTQYF.